This T cell receptor (beta chain) was identified in a study of radiotherapy plus CTLA-4 blockade in lung cancer. Lung cancer patients with chemo-refractory metastatic non-small-cell disease were given focal radiation plus CTLA-4 blockade with ipilimumab. The assay was immunoSEQ multiplex PCR, and TCRdb's table has in-frame clones only and misses some. The data hold more than 80,000 clones, with approximately 87% observed a single time. Trimming took 5 bases from V and 9 from J; bases not matched to a gene: 10. The CDR3 is 15 residues long. Germline V lookup: CDR1 SGHTA, CDR2 FQGTGA. The input for sequencing was peripheral blood, taken from a patient treated with radiotherapy plus ipilimumab. The gene calls are TRBV7-3 and TRBJ1-6; 7 bases agree with TRBD1. The clonotype was recovered from a human donor with non-small cell lung cancer that progressed on radiotherapy plus ipilimumab. Some clones in this sample may be carry-over from other donors' samples. CDR3 protein: CASSAGRDSLSPLHF. The CDR3 DNA sequence: TGTGCCAGCAGCGCAGGCCGGGACAGCCTTTCACCCCTCCACTTT.